A selection of T cell receptor beta chains follows, all from one sample in a study of control samples from healthy donors and cancer patients. Sequenced by immunoSEQ multiplex PCR; TCRdb stores in-frame clones only, minus some. The sample records approximately 85,000 clones, 70% to 90% being singletons. Sequencing used blood. The receptors here all came from a woman in her fifties or sixties in good health. The CDR3 runs from the conserved cysteine through the conserved F or W. Each record gives: D gene, V gene, J gene, clone size, CDR3 DNA, CDR3 protein. A D gene is named only where the DNA matches it firmly. Not every row has a clone size; where given, it reads once, few, many or a size class.

D gene: -
V gene: TRBV18
J gene: TRBJ1-2
clone size: once
CDR3 DNA: TGTGCCAGCTCTACCGGGACATCCCCTCACTATGGCTACACCTTC
CDR3 protein: CASSTGTSPHYGYTF

D gene: TRBD2
V gene: TRBV5-1
J gene: TRBJ2-3
clone size: -
CDR3 DNA: TGCGCCAGCAGACGGACTAGGGGAAGCACAGATACGCAGTATTTT
CDR3 protein: CASRRTRGSTDTQYF

D gene: -
V gene: TRBV30
J gene: TRBJ1-2
clone size: -
CDR3 DNA: TGTGCCTGGAGTGTACAAGTCCTCTATGGCTACACCTTC
CDR3 protein: CAWSVQVLYGYTF

D gene: -
V gene: TRBV28
J gene: TRBJ2-5
clone size: once
CDR3 DNA: TGTGCCAGCGCGGATCTACAGGGAACGGAGACCCAGTACTTC
CDR3 protein: CASADLQGTETQYF

D gene: -
V gene: TRBV7-9
J gene: TRBJ2-7
clone size: -
CDR3 DNA: TGTGCCAGCAGCTCCCCTATCGTTCTCTACGAGCAGTACTTC
CDR3 protein: CASSSPIVLYEQYF

D gene: -
V gene: TRBV4-1
J gene: TRBJ2-4
clone size: -
CDR3 DNA: TGCGCCAGCACCCCCCGGCCCCGGGAACTAATTCAGTACTTC
CDR3 protein: CASTPRPRELIQYF

D gene: -
V gene: TRBV3-1/TRBV3-2
J gene: TRBJ1-2
clone size: -
CDR3 DNA: TGTGCCAGCAGCCAAGGGGTTCCGGGCTACACCTTC
CDR3 protein: CASSQGVPGYTF

D gene: -
V gene: TRBV24-1
J gene: TRBJ1-2
clone size: -
CDR3 DNA: TGTGCCACCAGTGATTTTAACAAGAACTATGGCTACACCTTC
CDR3 protein: CATSDFNKNYGYTF

D gene: -
V gene: TRBV6-2/TRBV6-3
J gene: TRBJ2-5
clone size: few
CDR3 DNA: TGTGCCAGCAGTTACTCCCCGCAAGAGACCCAGTACTTC
CDR3 protein: CASSYSPQETQYF

D gene: -
V gene: TRBV4-3
J gene: TRBJ2-7
clone size: -
CDR3 DNA: TGCGCCAGCAGCCAAGGCCGTGGGATCGGGGCTTACGAGCAGTACTTC
CDR3 protein: CASSQGRGIGAYEQYF

D gene: -
V gene: TRBV7-8
J gene: TRBJ1-1
clone size: -
CDR3 DNA: TGTGCCAGCAGTAAAGGGCCCTTGGGGAACACTGAAGCTTTCTTT
CDR3 protein: CASSKGPLGNTEAFF

D gene: -
V gene: TRBV6-6
J gene: TRBJ1-3
clone size: -
CDR3 DNA: TGTGCCAGCAGCCGCTCGAGGGCGAGCCGAAACACCATATATTTT
CDR3 protein: CASSRSRASRNTIYF

D gene: -
V gene: TRBV28
J gene: TRBJ1-3
clone size: -
CDR3 DNA: TGTGCCAGCAGTTTGGGCAGGGTAGGAAACACCATATATTTT
CDR3 protein: CASSLGRVGNTIYF

D gene: TRBD1
V gene: TRBV7-9
J gene: TRBJ2-2
clone size: -
CDR3 DNA: TGTGCCAGCAGCTCCCGGACAGGGGGTACCGGGGAGCTGTTTTTT
CDR3 protein: CASSSRTGGTGELFF

D gene: -
V gene: TRBV5-6
J gene: TRBJ1-1
clone size: few
CDR3 DNA: TGTGCCAGCAGCTTGGGGGGAACTTTGAACACTGAAGCTTTCTTT
CDR3 protein: CASSLGGTLNTEAFF

D gene: -
V gene: TRBV4-1
J gene: TRBJ1-3
clone size: few
CDR3 DNA: TGCGCCAGCAGCCAAGACCCCAGGGCCTACTCTGGAAACACCATATATTTT
CDR3 protein: CASSQDPRAYSGNTIYF

D gene: -
V gene: TRBV7-3
J gene: TRBJ1-3
clone size: -
CDR3 DNA: TGTGCCAGCAGCTTAGGGTTCTCTGGAAACACCATATATTTT
CDR3 protein: CASSLGFSGNTIYF

D gene: -
V gene: TRBV13
J gene: TRBJ1-2
clone size: -
CDR3 DNA: TGTGCCAGCAGCTTAGCGGGGGGTACTGGCTACACCTTC
CDR3 protein: CASSLAGGTGYTF

D gene: -
V gene: TRBV27
J gene: TRBJ2-3
clone size: once
CDR3 DNA: TGTGCCACAGGGGGACTTGACCCAGATACGCAGTATTTT
CDR3 protein: CATGGLDPDTQYF

D gene: TRBD1
V gene: TRBV10-2
J gene: TRBJ1-2
clone size: -
CDR3 DNA: TGCGCCAGCAGTCAATTGACAGGGGTCTTTGACTATGGCTACACCTTC
CDR3 protein: CASSQLTGVFDYGYTF

D gene: TRBD2
V gene: TRBV23-1
J gene: TRBJ2-7
clone size: -
CDR3 DNA: TGCGCCACCAAGGAAGAACCTCCCGGGAGGGGCTACGAGCAGTACTTC
CDR3 protein: CATKEEPPGRGYEQYF

D gene: TRBD2
V gene: TRBV5-4
J gene: TRBJ2-3
clone size: -
CDR3 DNA: TGTGCCAGCAGCTTGTACCTAGCGGGTAGCACAGATACGCAGTATTTT
CDR3 protein: CASSLYLAGSTDTQYF

D gene: TRBD2
V gene: TRBV9
J gene: TRBJ2-7
clone size: -
CDR3 DNA: TGTGCCAGCAGCGTACTCGGGACTAGCGGTAATCGACAGTACTTC
CDR3 protein: CASSVLGTSGNRQYF

D gene: -
V gene: TRBV16
J gene: TRBJ1-2
clone size: -
CDR3 DNA: TGTGCCAGCAGCCAAGGTCGCAGGGACTATGGCTACACCTTC
CDR3 protein: CASSQGRRDYGYTF